This record concerns one T cell receptor beta chain sequence. Its antigen has not been determined. It has no much larger one-base neighbor in the sample; base qualities were not kept. The record originates from a study of T-cell memory formation after mild COVID-19 (TCRdb year 2021). Looking at the study overall: TCR sequence clusters from the two donors were largely donor specific. In two donors, T-cell clones that expanded and contracted after mild COVID-19 were tracked by sequencing TCRalpha and TCRbeta repertoires over time. The cohort comprised two young, previously healthy adult volunteers, one female and one male.

For sequencing, an Illumina NovaSeq 6000 was employed. Using 5'RACE with constant-segment primers, TCRalpha and TCRbeta cDNA libraries were constructed, with sample barcodes and unique molecular identifiers added in the process. RNA was extracted from every sample with Trizol reagent. Libraries were amplified in two PCR steps, with a second sample barcode and Illumina TruSeq adapters added in the second step. The libraries were sequenced on an Illumina NovaSeq using 2 x 150 bp paired-end reads. Per the original workflow: The reads were demultiplexed and collapsed into UMI-guided consensus sequences using migec v1.2.7. Using mixcr v2.1.11, the UMI consensuses were aligned to TRA and TRB V and J templates and assembled into clonotypes. Expanded or contracted clonotypes were those called significant by both edgeR and NoisET, with noise models trained on biological replicates. For edgeR calls, a false discovery rate-adjusted p below 0.01 and a log2 fold-change threshold of 1 were applied. As an exploratory analysis of dynamics, max-normalized trajectories of the 1000 most abundant clonotypes were examined with PCA combined with hierarchical clustering. Separately sequenced CD4+ and CD8+ repertoires were used to assign a CD4 or CD8 phenotype to each responding clone. In-frame beta chains were kept once TCRdb had trimmed the public reads at Q25 with fastp and called clones with MiXCR. Identical CDR3 proteins give one entry, which carries the most common genes and DNA. These V and J calls derive from TCRdb rather than the authors' analysis. In this sample the table shows fewer than 450,000 distinct CDR3 sequences, over 20% of which occur a single time. Of the sample, about an eighth falls within the top ten clones.

PBMCs were isolated by Ficoll-Paque density gradient centrifugation. Broad study findings and their caveats: Only two mild cases were covered in the study, and larger cohorts including severe cases with pre-infection samples were considered necessary. Contracting CD4+ clones appeared mostly in the CM and EM memory subsets, whereas CD8+ clones were enriched in EMRA. From day 15 to 85, contracting clones showed balanced CD4/CD8 phenotypes, whereas a second wave of clones that expanded from day 15 to 37 leaned towards CD4+. SARS-CoV-2 specificity was not confirmed for the second-wave clones peaking on day 37. The detection of some responding clones in pre-infection memory suggests that pre-existing cross-reactive memory T cells joined the SARS-CoV-2 response.

Inclusive of the bounding cysteine and phenylalanine, the CDR3 is 14 residues long. Left in the record is the CDR3 DNA by itself, 42 bases read in frame from the first base. CDR1 and CDR2 (MGHDK, SYGVNS) derive from the germline V gene. Cut back by 6 bases and 3 bases, the V and J ends lie 13 bases apart. The clonotype originates from an adult woman who had mild COVID-19 (a few samples of this study predate the infection). The sample titles of this study are shuffled in the database, so cell type and time point are left out; the donor was told from shared clones. Recombination linked TRBV25-1 to TRBJ2-3; no confident D gene assignment can be made. Specimen: PBMCs or a T cell subset sorted from them (not recorded which). CDR3 sequence: CASRLSSFTDTQYF. The DNA sequence reads TGTGCCAGCAGGCTCAGCTCTTTTACAGATACGCAGTATTTT.